The 9 T cell receptor beta chains presented below share a single source sample, sequenced in a study of a mutant IDH1 vaccine in newly diagnosed glioma. Time point given: week 47, end of study. In every dose of vaccine, 300 ug of mutant IDH1 20-mer peptide was given alongside topical imiquimod. Antigens of these TCRs are unknown. Method: immunoSEQ multiplex PCR; TCRdb's copy keeps in-frame clones and lacks some. The top ten clones hold 3.8% of a sample with tens of thousands of clones, around 83% of them seen once. Sample: PBMCs, taken from a glioma patient whose treatment included an IDH1 peptide vaccine. The receptor source for this set is a man aged 25-45 years with glioma.

The V call is TRBV7-9, the J call TRBJ2-1; D perhaps matches TRBD1 (5 bases). Trimming stripped 2 bases from V and 8 bases from J, with 16 bases between. CDR3 length equals 15 residues. Germline V CDR1 and CDR2: SEHNR, FQNEAQ (reference sequence). Here the CDR3 reads CASSLTSDFRDEQFF. The CDR3 DNA reads as TGTGCCAGCAGCTTAACCTCTGACTTCAGGGATGAGCAGTTCTTC.

CDR3 nucleotides: TGTGCCAGCAGCTCCTTCGGGACAGGGGGCTCCTACAATGAGCAGTTCTTC. Translating gives CASSSFGTGGSYNEQFF. The V gene is TRBV5-6, the J gene TRBJ2-1; 11 nucleotides match TRBD1. Per the germline V gene, CDR1 is SGHDT and CDR2 is YYEEEE. Germline trimming cut 3 bases from V and 0 bases from J; bases unmatched to any gene: 5. The CDR3 is 17 amino acids.

V usage is TRBV7-9 and J usage is TRBJ2-7; D gene ambiguous. This CDR3 contains 11 residues. Between the trimmed V and J ends, which lost 7 bases and 3 bases, there was a span of 7 bases. CDR1 and CDR2 (germline): SEHNR, FQNEAQ (reference sequence). The CDR3 is CASTSDYEQYF. Written as DNA, the CDR3 is TGTGCCAGCACCTCAGACTACGAGCAGTACTTC.

This clone was recorded once. The rearrangement links TRBV7-8 to TRBJ2-5, with unresolved D. The CDR3 loop spans 16 amino acids. Germline CDR1 reads SGHVS; CDR2 reads FQNEAQ. V lost 8 bases and J 1 base, leaving 20 bases between the germline ends. CDR3 DNA sequence: TGTGCCAGCCCCCCGGGCCGAGCAGCCTCCCAAGAGACCCAGTACTTC. Protein: CASPPGRAASQETQYF. The full variable domain, its missing parts supplied by reference TRBV7-8 and TRBJ2-5, is GAGVSQSPRYKVAKRGQDVALRCDPISGHVSLFWYQQALGQGPEFLTYFQNEAQLDKSGLPSDRFFAERPEGSVSTLKIQRTQQEDSAVYLCASPPGRAASQETQYFGPGTRLLVL.

The sample holds a few counts of this clone. V is TRBV6-5 and J is TRBJ1-1; D remains unclear. The CDR3 consists of 16 residues. Trimming pared 4 bases from V and 0 bases from J, leaving 15 bases between. Germline-derived CDR1 and CDR2 are MNHEY and SVGAGI. CDR3: CASSSPPGRLNTEAFF. The CDR3 region has the DNA TGTGCCAGCAGTTCACCCCCGGGCAGACTGAACACTGAAGCTTTCTTT.

V usage is TRBV7-2 and J usage is TRBJ2-3; D possibly corresponds to TRBD2 (6 bases). The V and J ends lost 0 bases and 1 base respectively, with 14 bases between them. This CDR3 region has 17 residues. CDR1 is SGHTA, CDR2 FQGNSA, per germline. The DNA of the CDR3 is TGTGCCAGCAGCTTAGCTGGACTAAAAGTTCGCACAGATACGCAGTATTTT. It yields the protein CASSLAGLKVRTDTQYF.

V and J are TRBV10-3 and TRBJ1-5, with D tentatively TRBD1 (5 bases). There are 14 residues in the CDR3. Germline CDR1 reads ENHRY; CDR2 reads SYGVKD. Trimming stripped 10 bases from V and 1 base from J, with 14 bases between. CDR3 DNA sequence: TGTGCCACGCGGCCCCCAGGGAGCAATCAGCCCCAGCATTTT. Amino acids: CATRPPGSNQPQHF.

This clone has only one observation. CDR3 amino acids: CASSERSTDTQYF. CDR3 nucleotides: TGTGCCAGCAGTGAACGGAGCACAGATACGCAGTATTTT. The chain carries TRBV6-1 and TRBJ2-3; D unclear. CDR3 length: 13 residues. Per germline, CDR1 MNHNS and CDR2 SASEGT. V was shortened by 2 bases and J by 0 bases, with 3 bases between the two germline ends.

The rearrangement joins TRBV9 to TRBJ1-3, with D maybe TRBD1 (5 bases). Germline V gives CDR1 SGDLS, CDR2 YYNGEE. This CDR3 is 15 amino acids long. V was trimmed by 0 bases and J by 0 bases, leaving 7 bases between them. The CDR3 region has the DNA TGTGCCAGCAGCGTAGGACAGAACTCTGGAAACACCATATATTTT. It specifies CASSVGQNSGNTIYF.